The 3 T cell receptor beta chains below were found in one sample sequenced in a study of response to subunit inactivated influenza vaccine. TCRdb re-called the RT-PCR reads with MiXCR, one entry per CDR3 protein. The sample has approximately 250,000 distinct CDR3 sequences, 12% seen once. The sequencing here drew on non-naive T cells sorted from PBMCs, taken 14 to 15 days before vaccination. Receptors originate from a man in his fifties who received an inactivated influenza vaccine.

This clonotype was observed a few times. This chain connects TRBV5-6 to TRBJ1-2; D ambiguous. In germline, CDR1 is SGHDT, CDR2 YYEEEE. V lost 4 bases to trimming and J lost 5 bases, with 15 bases between them. The CDR3 length is 14 residues. The CDR3: CASSRKTAVYGYTF. The CDR3 nucleotides read TGTGCCAGCAGCCGAAAAACCGCAGTTTATGGCTACACCTTC.

The chain uses TRBV5-6 and TRBJ2-7; D unresolved. The germline CDR1 and CDR2 sequences are SGHDT and YYEEEE. V gave up 6 bases and J gave up 2 bases, with 12 bases separating them. The CDR3 runs 13 residues. CDR3 sequence reads: CASNPGTTYEQYF. DNA for the CDR3: TGTGCCAGCAACCCAGGTACTACCTACGAGCAGTACTTC.

The V gene is TRBV29-1, the J gene TRBJ2-3, with no clear D. The CDR3 extends over 12 amino acids. The germline CDR1 and CDR2 sequences are SQVTM and ANQGSEA. V was shortened by 0 bases and J by 4 bases, with 5 bases between the two germline ends. The CDR3 nucleotides read TGCAGCGTTGAAGAGAAAGCAGATACGCAGTATTTT. Encoded protein: CSVEEKADTQYF.